Listed below are T cell receptor beta chains from one sample, sequenced in a study. TCRdb ran MiXCR on the RT-PCR reads and lists one entry per CDR3 protein. The sample has about 680,000 distinct CDR3 sequences, 14% seen once. The sample was memory CD4+ T cells from blood. The receptors derive from a female donor in good health, serving as a healthy control. CDR3s include the opening cysteine and the closing phenylalanine or tryptophan. Each record gives: V gene, J gene, D gene, clone size, CDR3 protein, CDR3 DNA. The D gene is left open where the match is weak. Expanded clones get a size class; other rows say once, few or many, or leave the size out.

>TRBV20-1|TRBJ2-1|TRBD2|few
CSASWPSGNNEQFF
TGCAGTGCTAGCTGGCCTAGCGGTAACAATGAGCAGTTCTTC
>TRBV20-1|TRBJ2-3|NA|NA
CSPRGTDTQYF
TGCAGTCCAAGAGGCACAGATACGCAGTATTTT
>TRBV12-3/TRBV12-4|TRBJ1-1|TRBD1|few
CASSQTGGLPNTEAFF
TGTGCCAGCAGTCAGACAGGGGGGCTCCCGAACACTGAAGCTTTCTTT
>TRBV2|TRBJ2-1|NA|NA
CASSEWSSWSFREFF
TGTGCCAGCAGTGAATGGTCCTCCTGGTCTTTTCGGGAGTTCTTC
>TRBV12-3/TRBV12-4|TRBJ2-6|NA|few
CASSSLANVLTF
TGTGCCAGCAGTTCCTTGGCCAACGTCCTGACTTTC
>TRBV11-3|TRBJ2-5|NA|NA
CASSLRSWGETQYF
TGTGCCAGCAGCTTAAGATCCTGGGGAGAGACCCAGTACTTC
>TRBV4-2|TRBJ2-1|NA|NA
CASSLTVDTANEQFF
TGTGCCAGCAGCCTTACCGTGGACACCGCAAATGAGCAGTTCTTC
>TRBV28|TRBJ1-1|TRBD1|NA
CASSWTGLRTAEAFF
TGTGCCAGCAGTTGGACAGGGCTAAGAACGGCTGAAGCTTTCTTT
>TRBV7-2|TRBJ2-1|NA|many
CASSRLAGSYNEQFF
TGTGCCAGCAGCCGCCTCGCGGGCTCCTACAATGAGCAGTTCTTC
>TRBV29-1|TRBJ1-2|NA|many
CSVGRGSAAGYTF
TGCAGCGTTGGGAGGGGGAGTGCGGCTGGCTACACCTTC
>TRBV3-1|TRBJ2-3|TRBD1|NA
CASSRTTGGHTDTQYF
TGTGCCAGCAGCCGGACCACAGGGGGACACACAGATACGCAGTATTTT
>TRBV4-1|TRBJ1-5|NA|NA
CASSQDGTEDQPQHF
TGCGCCAGCAGCCAAGATGGGACGGAAGATCAGCCCCAGCATTTT
>TRBV7-8|TRBJ2-7|NA|NA
CASSLYGADSYEQYF
TGTGCCAGCAGCTTATACGGGGCGGACTCCTACGAGCAGTACTTC
>TRBV20-1|TRBJ1-2|NA|NA
CSARKAPFGNYGYTF
TGCAGTGCTAGAAAAGCCCCTTTTGGAAACTATGGCTACACCTTC
>TRBV6-1|TRBJ2-1|TRBD2|few
CASSRSGSPTGNEQFF
TGTGCCAGCAGTCGGAGCGGGAGTCCCACTGGGAATGAGCAGTTCTTC
>TRBV10-1|TRBJ2-2|NA|many
CASSAPGAGELFF
TGCGCCAGCAGTGCCCCAGGGGCCGGGGAGCTGTTTTTT
>TRBV27|TRBJ1-4|TRBD1|NA
CASSQNRGGEKLFF
TGTGCCAGCAGTCAAAACAGGGGTGGTGAAAAACTGTTTTTT
>TRBV12-3/TRBV12-4|TRBJ1-4|NA|many
CASSLRTLLGASNEKLFF
TGTGCCAGCAGTCTTAGGACCCTTTTGGGGGCTTCTAATGAAAAACTGTTTTTT
>TRBV5-1|TRBJ2-3|NA|few
CASTPKGTATDTQYF
TGCGCCAGCACCCCCAAAGGGACGGCGACAGATACGCAGTATTTT
>TRBV6-2/TRBV6-3|TRBJ2-7|NA|NA
CASRDPGHRPLEQYF
TGTGCCAGCAGGGATCCGGGACACCGGCCGCTCGAGCAGTACTTC
>TRBV20-1|TRBJ1-5|NA|few
CSASKDLQASAQHF
TGCAGTGCTAGCAAAGATCTACAGGCTTCGGCCCAGCATTTT
>TRBV5-1|TRBJ2-1|TRBD2|NA
CASSFTSGTHNEQFF
TGCGCCAGCAGCTTTACTAGCGGGACCCACAATGAGCAGTTCTTC
>TRBV2|TRBJ2-4|TRBD2|NA
CASILAGGHKYF
TGTGCCAGCATACTAGCGGGAGGGCACAAGTACTTC
>TRBV20-1|TRBJ2-1|TRBD1|few
CSLKKPGKTGLNDEQFF
TGCAGCTTGAAGAAGCCGGGGAAGACAGGGCTCAACGATGAGCAGTTCTTC
>TRBV20-1|TRBJ2-5|NA|NA
CSARDSSSGQETQYF
TGCAGTGCTAGAGACTCTTCAAGCGGGCAAGAGACCCAGTACTTC
>TRBV5-1|TRBJ1-1|NA|NA
CASRTSGGWDTEAFF
TGCGCCAGCAGGACCTCGGGAGGGTGGGACACTGAAGCTTTCTTT
>TRBV29-1|TRBJ1-5|NA|many
CSVGGDQPQHF
TGCAGCGTGGGAGGGGATCAGCCCCAGCATTTT
>TRBV4-3|TRBJ2-5|TRBD2|NA
CASSQDYGGAIYNETQYF
TGCGCCAGCAGCCAAGATTACGGGGGGGCGATCTACAATGAGACCCAGTACTTC
>TRBV4-3|TRBJ2-7|NA|NA
CASSLDVWGEQYF
TGCGCCAGCAGCCTGGACGTGTGGGGGGAGCAGTACTTC
>TRBV12-3/TRBV12-4|TRBJ2-7|TRBD1|NA
CASRAGTGLYEQYF
TGTGCCAGCAGGGCCGGGACAGGGTTGTACGAGCAGTACTTC
>TRBV28|TRBJ1-5|TRBD1|NA
CASSSLRQGVGNQPQHF
TGTGCCAGCAGTTCCCTTCGACAGGGCGTAGGCAATCAGCCCCAGCATTTT
>TRBV4-3|TRBJ1-3|NA|few
CASSQDRRILGNTIYF
TGCGCCAGCAGCCAAGATCGCCGGATACTTGGAAACACCATATATTTT
>TRBV20-1|TRBJ1-4|NA|NA
CSARQLNPLLQAMNEKLFF
TGCAGTGCTAGACAACTGAACCCCTTATTACAGGCCATGAATGAAAAACTGTTTTTT
>TRBV20-1|TRBJ2-3|TRBD2|few
CSGNEAPLAGADTQYF
TGCAGTGGTAACGAAGCCCCACTAGCGGGAGCAGATACGCAGTATTTT
>TRBV5-1|TRBJ2-7|TRBD2|many
CASRHSTSGNYEQYF
TGCGCCAGCAGACACTCGACTAGCGGGAATTACGAGCAGTACTTC
>TRBV20-1|TRBJ1-1|NA|few
CSAPGPRGDAFF
TGCAGTGCCCCGGGACCCCGAGGCGATGCTTTCTTT
>TRBV5-1|TRBJ2-1|NA|NA
CASSSLGGTYNEQFF
TGCGCCAGCAGCTCCTTAGGGGGAACCTACAATGAGCAGTTCTTC
>TRBV12-3/TRBV12-4|TRBJ1-2|NA|NA
CASSSGEWGYTF
TGTGCCAGCAGTTCAGGGGAGTGGGGCTACACCTTC
>TRBV29-1|TRBJ2-3|NA|few
CSVGTGSRDTQYF
TGCAGCGTTGGAACAGGGTCGCGGGATACGCAGTATTTT
>TRBV28|TRBJ2-3|NA|NA
CASSFKAGAGDTQYF
TGTGCCAGCAGTTTCAAGGCAGGGGCGGGGGATACGCAGTATTTT
>TRBV29-1|TRBJ1-2|NA|many
CSVEPIGVLGYGYTF
TGCAGCGTTGAGCCAATCGGGGTCTTAGGCTATGGCTACACCTTC
>TRBV4-1|TRBJ2-7|NA|NA
CASSQATGTTIYEQYF
TGCGCCAGCAGCCAGGCAACCGGGACAACCATCTACGAGCAGTACTTC
>TRBV3-1|TRBJ2-1|NA|few
CASSQTTGAEQFF
TGTGCCAGCAGCCAAACAACGGGAGCTGAGCAGTTCTTC
>TRBV4-1|TRBJ1-2|NA|few
CASSHLTRQSHSYGYTF
TGCGCCAGCAGCCATCTTACCCGACAGAGCCACTCCTATGGCTACACCTTC
>TRBV28|TRBJ2-1|NA|NA
CASSLLPSLGGGEQFF
TGTGCCAGCAGTTTATTACCCTCTCTCGGAGGAGGTGAGCAGTTCTTC
>TRBV9|TRBJ1-2|NA|NA
CASSPDRHTNYGYTF
TGTGCCAGCAGCCCGGACAGACACACGAACTATGGCTACACCTTC